A selection of T cell receptor beta chains follows, all from one sample in a study of blood T cells in healthy people across ages. TCRdb reprocessed the 5' RACE reads with MiXCR, giving one entry per CDR3 protein. The sample consists of 500,000 to 600,000 distinct CDR3 sequences, 27% of them appearing once. The sequencing input was blood. The receptors were gathered from a woman in her 70s in good health. The CDR3 runs from the conserved cysteine through the conserved F or W. The D gene is left open where the match is weak. Clone size, where shown, is once, few, many, or a class for clones that have expanded.

D	V	J	size	DNA	CDR3
NA	TRBV7-9	TRBJ2-7	few	TGTGCCAGCAGCTCATACAGGAGCGGCAGAGGGTACTTC	CASSSYRSGRGYF
TRBD2	TRBV9	TRBJ2-3	few	TGTGCCAGCAGCGTCACTAGCGGGCACACAGATACGCAGTATTTT	CASSVTSGHTDTQYF
NA	TRBV2	TRBJ1-5	few	TGTGCCAGCAGTGAAAGGGGATATAGCAATCAGCCCCAGCATTTT	CASSERGYSNQPQHF
NA	TRBV20-1	TRBJ1-2	NA	TGCAGTGCTAGAGCTGGGAATTTGGATGGCTACACCTTC	CSARAGNLDGYTF
TRBD2	TRBV6-2/TRBV6-3	TRBJ2-5	NA	TGTGCCAGCAGTACCCCCGGGACTAGCGGGGGAAAGACCCAGTACTTC	CASSTPGTSGGKTQYF
NA	TRBV5-1	TRBJ2-1	few	TGCGCCAGCAGGCCAGCCAGCTCCTACAATGAGCAGTTCTTC	CASRPASSYNEQFF
NA	TRBV20-1	TRBJ2-3	NA	TGCAGTGCTGGTAGACGCAGGGATACGCAGTATTTT	CSAGRRRDTQYF
NA	TRBV7-2	TRBJ2-1	NA	TGTGCCAGCAGCCAGGGATACCCCTACAATGAGCAGTTCTTC	CASSQGYPYNEQFF
NA	TRBV4-1	TRBJ2-1	NA	TGCGCCAGCAGCCAAGATACATGGTCGGGGGACAATGAGCAGTTCTTC	CASSQDTWSGDNEQFF
NA	TRBV6-5	TRBJ2-1	NA	TGTGCCAGCACCCAAAACTCCTACAATGAGCAGTTCTTC	CASTQNSYNEQFF
NA	TRBV20-1	TRBJ1-4	NA	TGCAGTGCTAGAGGGGGGGTCGGGGAAAAACTGTTTTTT	CSARGGVGEKLFF
NA	TRBV11-3	TRBJ2-5	few	TGTGCCAGCAGCCCCCTTGGGGGCCAAGTGGGGACCCAGTACTTC	CASSPLGGQVGTQYF
TRBD2	TRBV12-3/TRBV12-4	TRBJ2-1	few	TGTGCCAGCGGGAGGGGCAATGAGCAGTTCTTC	CASGRGNEQFF
NA	TRBV5-1	TRBJ2-5	NA	TGCGCCAGCATGGGGGTCAACCAAGAGACCCAGTACTTC	CASMGVNQETQYF
NA	TRBV25-1	TRBJ1-5	NA	TGTGCCAGCAGTGGGGGGGCTGGTCAGCCCCAGCATTTT	CASSGGAGQPQHF
NA	TRBV3-1	TRBJ2-7	NA	TGTGCCAGCAGCCCACAGGGTAAAGAGAACGAGCAGTACTTC	CASSPQGKENEQYF
NA	TRBV5-1	TRBJ1-1	NA	TGCGCCAGCAGCCCGAACCAGGGGAGCAAAGCTTTCTTT	CASSPNQGSKAFF
NA	TRBV27	TRBJ2-2	few	TGTGCCAGCAGACCCGCCGGGGGCGGGGAGCTGTTTTTT	CASRPAGGGELFF
NA	TRBV20-1	TRBJ1-3	NA	TGCAGTGCTAGAGATCGACGGAACTCTGGAAACACCATATATTTT	CSARDRRNSGNTIYF
NA	TRBV7-3	TRBJ1-3	few	TGTGCCAGCAGCTTAATGGGGGCTCGGGGAAACACCATATATTTT	CASSLMGARGNTIYF
NA	TRBV20-1	TRBJ1-1	few	TGCAGTGCTCGCCTGAGGCAGGGTCGTATTACTGAAGCTTTCTTT	CSARLRQGRITEAFF
TRBD2	TRBV4-3	TRBJ2-1	NA	TGCGCCAGCAGCCAAGAACCACCGGGACTAGCTTACAATGAGCAGTTCTTC	CASSQEPPGLAYNEQFF
TRBD2	TRBV2	TRBJ2-2	once	TGTGCCAGCAGCAAGGGGACTAGGAACACCGGGGAGCTGTTTTTT	CASSKGTRNTGELFF
NA	TRBV5-1	TRBJ2-5	few	TGCGCCAGCAGCTTGGAGGCAGGGGGGGAAGAGACCCAGTACTTC	CASSLEAGGEETQYF
NA	TRBV11-3	TRBJ2-4	NA	TGTGCCAGCAGCTCTAATTCGGCAAACATTCAGTACTTC	CASSSNSANIQYF
NA	TRBV4-2	TRBJ2-3	NA	TGTGCCAGCAGCCCTGGGGTTAGCGGCGCCCGCACAGATACGCAGTATTTT	CASSPGVSGARTDTQYF
TRBD2	TRBV7-9	TRBJ2-6	NA	TGTGCCAGCAGCCCACTAGCGGGGGTGATCTCTGGGGCCAACGTCCTGACTTTC	CASSPLAGVISGANVLTF
NA	TRBV20-1	TRBJ2-4	NA	TGCAGTGCTAGAGTCGGGGGTCTCGAGAATCAGTACTTC	CSARVGGLENQYF